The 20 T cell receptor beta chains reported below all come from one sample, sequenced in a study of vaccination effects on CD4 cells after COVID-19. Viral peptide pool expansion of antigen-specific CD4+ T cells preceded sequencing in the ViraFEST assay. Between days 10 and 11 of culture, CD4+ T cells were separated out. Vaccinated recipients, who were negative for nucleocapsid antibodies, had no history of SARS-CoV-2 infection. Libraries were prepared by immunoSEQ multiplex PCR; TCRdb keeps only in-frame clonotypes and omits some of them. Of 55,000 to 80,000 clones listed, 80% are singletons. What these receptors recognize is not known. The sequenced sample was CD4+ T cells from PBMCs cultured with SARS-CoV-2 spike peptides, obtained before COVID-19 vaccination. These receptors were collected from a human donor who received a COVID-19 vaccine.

The CDR3 loop is CASSPGVDRYEQYV. In DNA form, the CDR3 reads TGTGCCAGCTCCCCGGGGGTAGATCGCTACGAGCAGTACGTC. The gene calls are TRBV18 and TRBJ2-7; possible D gene TRBD2, 6 bases. The ends were cut back, 6 bases at V and 3 bases at J, with 15 bases in the middle. The CDR3 contains 14 residues. Looked up from germline, CDR1 is KGHSH and CDR2 is LQKENI.

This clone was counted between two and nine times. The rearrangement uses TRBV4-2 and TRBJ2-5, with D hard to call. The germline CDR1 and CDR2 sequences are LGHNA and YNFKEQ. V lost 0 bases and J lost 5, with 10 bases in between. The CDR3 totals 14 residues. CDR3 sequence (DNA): TGTGCCAGCAGCCAAGATATATATCTGGAGACCCAGTACTTC. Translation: CASSQDIYLETQYF.

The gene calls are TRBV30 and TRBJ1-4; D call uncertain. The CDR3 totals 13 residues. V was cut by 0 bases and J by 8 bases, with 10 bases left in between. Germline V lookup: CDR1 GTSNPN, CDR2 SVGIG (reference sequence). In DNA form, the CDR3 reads TGTGCCTGGAGTGTACGGCGGTGGGAAAAACTGTTTTTT. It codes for CAWSVRRWEKLFF. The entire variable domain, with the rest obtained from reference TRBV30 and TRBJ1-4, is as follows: SQTIHQWPATLVQPVGSPLSLECTVEGTSNPNLYWYRQAAGRGLQLLFYSVGIGQISSEVPQNLSASRPQDRQFILSSKKLLLSDSGFYLCAWSVRRWEKLFFGSGTQLSVL.

The CDR3 nucleotides are TGCAGCGCTTGGGGACAGCCTGACTCAATAGCCAAAAACATTCAGTACTTC. Translating it yields CSAWGQPDSIAKNIQYF. The chain joins TRBV29-1 to TRBJ2-4, with 7 bases matching TRBD1. This CDR3 has 17 amino acids. Germline V gene lookup returns CDR1 SQVTM and CDR2 ANQGSEA. The V and J ends lost 7 bases and 0 bases, in that order; junction bases with no gene match: 15.

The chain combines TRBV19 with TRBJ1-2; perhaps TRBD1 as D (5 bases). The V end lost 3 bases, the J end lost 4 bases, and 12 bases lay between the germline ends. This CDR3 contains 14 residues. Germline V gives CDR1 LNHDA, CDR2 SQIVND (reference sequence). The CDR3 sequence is CASSMGGGGYGYTF. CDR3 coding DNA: TGTGCCAGTAGTATGGGCGGGGGTGGCTATGGCTACACCTTC.

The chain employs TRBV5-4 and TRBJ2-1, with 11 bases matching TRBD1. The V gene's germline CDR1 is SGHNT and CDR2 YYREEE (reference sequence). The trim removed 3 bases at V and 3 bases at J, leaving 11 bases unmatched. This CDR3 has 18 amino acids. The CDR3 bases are TGTGCCAGCAGCTCCATGAAATCGGGACAGGGGGTCTACAATGAGCAGTTCTTC. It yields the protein CASSSMKSGQGVYNEQFF.

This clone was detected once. CDR3 in amino acids: CASSITGARSEKLFF. The CDR3 DNA reads TGTGCCAGCAGCATCACAGGGGCCCGGAGTGAAAAACTGTTTTTT. The chain combines TRBV7-3 with TRBJ1-4, with 7 nucleotides matching TRBD1. The CDR3 is 15 residues long. Germline trimming cut 5 bases from V and 7 bases from J; bases unmatched to any gene: 10. The germline CDR1 and CDR2 sequences are SGHTA and FQGTGA.

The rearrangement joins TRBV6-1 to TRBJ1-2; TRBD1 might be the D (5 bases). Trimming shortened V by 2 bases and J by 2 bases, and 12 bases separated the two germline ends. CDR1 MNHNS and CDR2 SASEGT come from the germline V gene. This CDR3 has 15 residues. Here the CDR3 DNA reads TGTGCCAGCAGTGAAATGGGGACGAGCAACTATGGCTACACCTTC. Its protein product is CASSEMGTSNYGYTF.

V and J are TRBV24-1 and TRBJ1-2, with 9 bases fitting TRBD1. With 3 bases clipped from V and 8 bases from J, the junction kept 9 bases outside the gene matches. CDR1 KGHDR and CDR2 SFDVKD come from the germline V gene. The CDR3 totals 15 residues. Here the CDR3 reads CATSDPPDRGAGYTF. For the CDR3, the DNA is TGTGCCACCAGTGATCCGCCGGACAGGGGCGCCGGCTACACCTTC.

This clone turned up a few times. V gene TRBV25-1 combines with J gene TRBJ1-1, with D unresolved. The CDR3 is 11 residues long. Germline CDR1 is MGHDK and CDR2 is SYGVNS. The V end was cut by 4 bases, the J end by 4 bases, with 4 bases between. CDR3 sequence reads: CASSGGTEAFF. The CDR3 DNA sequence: TGTGCCAGCAGTGGCGGCACTGAAGCTTTCTTT.

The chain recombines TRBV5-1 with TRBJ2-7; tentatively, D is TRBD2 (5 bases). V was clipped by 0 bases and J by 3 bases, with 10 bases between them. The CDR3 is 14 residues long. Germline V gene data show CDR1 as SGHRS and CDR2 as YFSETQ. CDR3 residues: CASSLGGGFYEQYV. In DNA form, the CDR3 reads TGCGCCAGCAGCTTGGGTGGAGGTTTCTACGAGCAGTACGTC.

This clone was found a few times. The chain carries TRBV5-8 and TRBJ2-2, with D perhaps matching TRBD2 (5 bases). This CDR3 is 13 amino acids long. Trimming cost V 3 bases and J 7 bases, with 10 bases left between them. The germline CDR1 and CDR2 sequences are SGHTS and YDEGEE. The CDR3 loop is CASSWFAGGELFF. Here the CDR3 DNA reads TGTGCCAGCAGCTGGTTCGCGGGCGGGGAGCTGTTTTTT.

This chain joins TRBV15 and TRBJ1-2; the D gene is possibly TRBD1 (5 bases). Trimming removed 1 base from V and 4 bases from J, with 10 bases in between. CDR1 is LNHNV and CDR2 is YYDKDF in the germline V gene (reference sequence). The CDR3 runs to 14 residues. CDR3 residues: CATSRVAGPYGYTF. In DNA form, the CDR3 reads TGTGCCACCAGCAGAGTGGCAGGGCCCTATGGCTACACCTTC.

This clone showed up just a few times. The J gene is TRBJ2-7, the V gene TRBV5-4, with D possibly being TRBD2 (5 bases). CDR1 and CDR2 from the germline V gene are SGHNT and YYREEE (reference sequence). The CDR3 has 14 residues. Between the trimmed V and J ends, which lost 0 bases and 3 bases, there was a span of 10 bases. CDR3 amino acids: CASSLEVSGYEQYV. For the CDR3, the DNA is TGTGCCAGCAGCTTGGAGGTCAGCGGCTACGAGCAGTACGTC.

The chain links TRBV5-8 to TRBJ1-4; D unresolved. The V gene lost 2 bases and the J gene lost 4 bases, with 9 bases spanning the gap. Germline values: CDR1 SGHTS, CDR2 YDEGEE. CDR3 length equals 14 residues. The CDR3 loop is CASSFVGLNEKLFF. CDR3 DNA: TGTGCCAGCAGCTTTGTCGGTCTTAATGAAAAACTGTTTTTT. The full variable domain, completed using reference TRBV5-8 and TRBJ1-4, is EAGVTQSPTHLIKTRGQQATLRCSPISGHTSVYWYQQALGLGLQFLLWYDEGEERNRGNFPPRFSGRQFPNYSSELNVNALELEDSALYLCASSFVGLNEKLFFGSGTQLSVL.

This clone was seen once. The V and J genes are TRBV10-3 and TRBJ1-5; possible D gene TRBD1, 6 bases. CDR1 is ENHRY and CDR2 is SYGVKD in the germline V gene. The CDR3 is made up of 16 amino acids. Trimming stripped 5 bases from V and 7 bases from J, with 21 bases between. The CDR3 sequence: CAISPNGGGQGQPQHF. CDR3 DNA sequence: TGTGCCATCAGTCCTAACGGGGGGGGGCAGGGCCAGCCCCAGCATTTT.

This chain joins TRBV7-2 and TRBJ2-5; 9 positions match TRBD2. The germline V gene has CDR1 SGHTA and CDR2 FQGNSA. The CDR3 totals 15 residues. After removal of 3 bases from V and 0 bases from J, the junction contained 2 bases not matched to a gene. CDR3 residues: CASSFASGNQETQYF. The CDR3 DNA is TGTGCCAGCAGCTTTGCTAGCGGGAACCAAGAGACCCAGTACTTC.

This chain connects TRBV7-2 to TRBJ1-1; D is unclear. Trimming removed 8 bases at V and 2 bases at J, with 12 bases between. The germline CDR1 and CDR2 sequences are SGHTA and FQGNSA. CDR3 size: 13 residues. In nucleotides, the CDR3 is TGTGCCAGCCGCTACAGCATAAACACTGAAGCTTTCTTT. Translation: CASRYSINTEAFF.

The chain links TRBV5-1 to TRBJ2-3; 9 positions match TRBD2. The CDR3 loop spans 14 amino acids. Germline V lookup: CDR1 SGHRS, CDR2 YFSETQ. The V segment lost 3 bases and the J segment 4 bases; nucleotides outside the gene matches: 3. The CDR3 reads CASSSPSGADTQYF. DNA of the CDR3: TGCGCCAGCAGCTCACCTAGCGGGGCAGATACGCAGTATTTT.

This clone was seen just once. The CDR3 here is CASSRGFNQPQHF. CDR3 in DNA: TGTGCCAGCAGTAGAGGGTTCAATCAGCCCCAGCATTTT. The chain employs TRBV7-3 and TRBJ1-5; D gene unclear. CDR3 size: 13 residues. Germline CDR1 is SGHTA and CDR2 is FQGTGA. Deletions cut 6 bases from V and 3 bases from J, with 9 bases between.